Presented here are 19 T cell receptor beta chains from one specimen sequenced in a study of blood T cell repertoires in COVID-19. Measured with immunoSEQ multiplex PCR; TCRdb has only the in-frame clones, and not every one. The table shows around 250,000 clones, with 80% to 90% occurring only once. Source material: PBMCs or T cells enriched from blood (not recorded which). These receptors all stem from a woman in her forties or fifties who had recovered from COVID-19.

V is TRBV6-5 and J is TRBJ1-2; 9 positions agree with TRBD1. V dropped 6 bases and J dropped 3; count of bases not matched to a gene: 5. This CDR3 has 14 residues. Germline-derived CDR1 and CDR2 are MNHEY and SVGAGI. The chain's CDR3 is CASRSGTGHYGYTF. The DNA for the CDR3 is TGTGCCAGCAGATCCGGGACAGGGCACTATGGCTACACCTTC.

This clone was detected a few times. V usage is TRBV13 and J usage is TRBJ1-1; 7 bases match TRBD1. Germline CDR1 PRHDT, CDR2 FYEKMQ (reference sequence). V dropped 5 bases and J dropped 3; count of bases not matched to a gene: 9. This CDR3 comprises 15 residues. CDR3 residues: CASSPRPGTDTEAFF. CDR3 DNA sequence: TGTGCCAGCAGCCCCCGGCCCGGGACAGACACTGAAGCTTTCTTT. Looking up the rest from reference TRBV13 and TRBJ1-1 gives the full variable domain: AAGVIQSPRHLIKEKRETATLKCYPIPRHDTVYWYQQGPGQDPQFLISFYEKMQSDKGSIPDRFSAQQFSDYHSELNMSSLELGDSALYFCASSPRPGTDTEAFFGQGTRLTVV.

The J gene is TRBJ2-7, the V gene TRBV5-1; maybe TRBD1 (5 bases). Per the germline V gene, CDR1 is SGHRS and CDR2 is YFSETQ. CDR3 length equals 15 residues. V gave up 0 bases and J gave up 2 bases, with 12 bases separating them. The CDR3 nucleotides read TGCGCCAGCAGCTTGGCCGCACAGGAGACCTACGAGCAGTACTTC. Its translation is CASSLAAQETYEQYF.

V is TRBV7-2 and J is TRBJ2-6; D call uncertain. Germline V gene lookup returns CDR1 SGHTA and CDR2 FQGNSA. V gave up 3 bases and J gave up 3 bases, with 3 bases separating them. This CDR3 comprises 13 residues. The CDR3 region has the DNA TGTGCCAGCAGCTTTAATGGGGCCAACGTCCTGACTTTC. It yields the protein CASSFNGANVLTF. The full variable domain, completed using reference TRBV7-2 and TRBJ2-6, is GAGVSQSPSNKVTEKGKDVELRCDPISGHTALYWYRQSLGQGLEFLIYFQGNSAPDKSGLPSDRFSAERTGGSVSTLTIQRTQQEDSAVYLCASSFNGANVLTFGAGSRLTVL.

The CDR3 DNA reads TGCAGCGTTGAATTCACGTACCAGAGGGAAAAACTGTTTTTT. Protein: CSVEFTYQREKLFF. The chain couples TRBV29-1 to TRBJ1-4; D is unclear. The germline V and J ends were trimmed by 2 bases and 8 bases, with 15 bases remaining between them. Germline values: CDR1 SQVTM, CDR2 ANQGSEA. CDR3 length equals 14 residues.

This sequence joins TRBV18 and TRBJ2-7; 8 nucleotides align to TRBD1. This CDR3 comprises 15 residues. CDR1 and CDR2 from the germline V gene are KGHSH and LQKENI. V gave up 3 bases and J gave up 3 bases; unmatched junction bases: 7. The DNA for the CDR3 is TGTGCCAGCTCACCTTCGGGACAGGAAATCTACGAGCAGTACTTC. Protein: CASSPSGQEIYEQYF.

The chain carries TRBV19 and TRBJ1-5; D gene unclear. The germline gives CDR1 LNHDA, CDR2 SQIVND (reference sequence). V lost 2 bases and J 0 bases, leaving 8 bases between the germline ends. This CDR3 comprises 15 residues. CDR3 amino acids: CASSIIQNSNQPQHF. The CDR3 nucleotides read TGTGCCAGTAGTATAATACAGAATAGCAATCAGCCCCAGCATTTT. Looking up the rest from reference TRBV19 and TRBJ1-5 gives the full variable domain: DGGITQSPKYLFRKEGQNVTLSCEQNLNHDAMYWYRQDPGQGLRLIYYSQIVNDFQKGDIAEGYSVSREKKESFPLTVTSAQKNPTAFYLCASSIIQNSNQPQHFGDGTRLSIL.

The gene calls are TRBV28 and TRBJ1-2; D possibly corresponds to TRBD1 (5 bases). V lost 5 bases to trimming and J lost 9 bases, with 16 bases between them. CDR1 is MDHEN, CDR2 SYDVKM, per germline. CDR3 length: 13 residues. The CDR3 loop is CASSPQGPQSYTF. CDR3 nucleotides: TGTGCCAGCAGTCCTCAGGGTCCCCAAAGCTACACCTTC.

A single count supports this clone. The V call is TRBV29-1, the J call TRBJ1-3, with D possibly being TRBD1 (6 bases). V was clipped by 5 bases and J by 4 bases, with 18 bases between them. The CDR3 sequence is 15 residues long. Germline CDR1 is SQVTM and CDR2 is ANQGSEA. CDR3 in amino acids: CSVYEQGGVGNTIYF. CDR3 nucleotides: TGCAGCGTTTACGAACAGGGTGGAGTAGGAAACACCATATATTTT.

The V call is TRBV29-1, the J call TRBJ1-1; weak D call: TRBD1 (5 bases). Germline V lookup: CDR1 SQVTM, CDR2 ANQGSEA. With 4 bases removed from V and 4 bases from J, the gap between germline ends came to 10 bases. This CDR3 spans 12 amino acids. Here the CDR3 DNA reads TGCAGCGTTGCTGGACAAATCACTGAAGCTTTCTTT. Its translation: CSVAGQITEAFF.

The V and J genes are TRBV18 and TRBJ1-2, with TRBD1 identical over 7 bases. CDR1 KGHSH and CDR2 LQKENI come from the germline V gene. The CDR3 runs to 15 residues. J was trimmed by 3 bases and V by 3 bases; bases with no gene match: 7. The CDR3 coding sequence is TGTGCCAGCTCACCCGACAGGGTGAACGACTATGGCTACACCTTC. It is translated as CASSPDRVNDYGYTF. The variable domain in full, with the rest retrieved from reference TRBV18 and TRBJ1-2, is NAGVMQNPRHLVRRRGQEARLRCSPMKGHSHVYWYRQLPEEGLKFMVYLQKENIIDESGMPKERFSAEFPKEGPSILRIQQVVRGDSAAYFCASSPDRVNDYGYTFGSGTRLTVV.

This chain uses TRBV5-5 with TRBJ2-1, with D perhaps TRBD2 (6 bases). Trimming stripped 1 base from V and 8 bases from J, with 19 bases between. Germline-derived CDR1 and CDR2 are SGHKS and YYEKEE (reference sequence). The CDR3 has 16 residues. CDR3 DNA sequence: TGTGCCAGCAGCTTGTCGTGGGACTTAAGCTGGTATGAGCAGTTCTTC. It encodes CASSLSWDLSWYEQFF.

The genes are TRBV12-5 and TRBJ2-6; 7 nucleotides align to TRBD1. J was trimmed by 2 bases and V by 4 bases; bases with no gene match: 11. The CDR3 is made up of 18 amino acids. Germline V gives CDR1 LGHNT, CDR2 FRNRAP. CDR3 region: CASGSLGVDRAGANVLTF. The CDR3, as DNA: TGTGCTAGTGGTTCACTGGGGGTTGACAGGGCTGGGGCCAACGTCCTGACTTTC.

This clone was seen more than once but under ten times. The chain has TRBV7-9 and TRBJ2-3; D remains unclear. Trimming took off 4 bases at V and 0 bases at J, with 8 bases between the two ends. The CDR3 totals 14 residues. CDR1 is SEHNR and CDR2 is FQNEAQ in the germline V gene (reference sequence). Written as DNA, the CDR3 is TGTGCCAGCAGCTCGAGTCGGAGCACAGATACGCAGTATTTT. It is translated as CASSSSRSTDTQYF.

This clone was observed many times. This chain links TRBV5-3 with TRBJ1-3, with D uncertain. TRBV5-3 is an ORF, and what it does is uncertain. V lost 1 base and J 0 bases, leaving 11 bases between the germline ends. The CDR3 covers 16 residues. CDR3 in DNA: TGTGCCAGAAGCTTGAGCCTGTTTTACTCTGGAAACACCATATATTTT. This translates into CARSLSLFYSGNTIYF.

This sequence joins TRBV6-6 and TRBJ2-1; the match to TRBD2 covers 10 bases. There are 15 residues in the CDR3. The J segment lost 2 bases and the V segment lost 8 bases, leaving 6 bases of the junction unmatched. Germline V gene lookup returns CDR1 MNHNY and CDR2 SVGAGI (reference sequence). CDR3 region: CASRGGTSAYNEQFF. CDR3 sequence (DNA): TGTGCCAGCCGTGGGGGGACTAGCGCCTACAATGAGCAGTTCTTC.

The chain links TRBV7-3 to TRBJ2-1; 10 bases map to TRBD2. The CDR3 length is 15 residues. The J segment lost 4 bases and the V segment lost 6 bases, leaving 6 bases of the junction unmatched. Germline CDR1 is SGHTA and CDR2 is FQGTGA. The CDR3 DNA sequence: TGTGCCAGCAGTAAACTAGCGGGATCTTACAATGAGCAGTTCTTC. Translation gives CASSKLAGSYNEQFF.

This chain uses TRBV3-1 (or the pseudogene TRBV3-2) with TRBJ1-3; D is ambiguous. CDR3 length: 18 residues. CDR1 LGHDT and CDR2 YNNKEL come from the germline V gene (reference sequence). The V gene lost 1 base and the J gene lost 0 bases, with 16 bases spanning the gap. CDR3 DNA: TGTGCCAGCAGCCAAGGACTCCTTGTGGCGGGCTCTGGAAACACCATATATTTT. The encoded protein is CASSQGLLVAGSGNTIYF.

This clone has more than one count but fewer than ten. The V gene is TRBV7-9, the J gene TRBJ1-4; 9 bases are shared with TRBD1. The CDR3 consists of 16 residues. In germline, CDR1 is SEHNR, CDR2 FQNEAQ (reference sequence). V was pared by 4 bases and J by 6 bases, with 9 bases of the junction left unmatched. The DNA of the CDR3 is TGTGCCAGCAGCTCACCCCGGGACAGGGCTGATGAAAAACTGTTTTTT. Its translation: CASSSPRDRADEKLFF.